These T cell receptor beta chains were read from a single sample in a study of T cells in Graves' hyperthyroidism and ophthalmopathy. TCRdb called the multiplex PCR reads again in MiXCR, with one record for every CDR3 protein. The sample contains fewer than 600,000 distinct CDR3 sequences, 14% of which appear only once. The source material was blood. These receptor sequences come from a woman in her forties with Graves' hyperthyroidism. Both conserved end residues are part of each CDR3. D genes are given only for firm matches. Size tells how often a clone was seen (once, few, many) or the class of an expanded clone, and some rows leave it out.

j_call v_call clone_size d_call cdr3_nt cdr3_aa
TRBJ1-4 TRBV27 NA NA TGTGCCAGCAGTACAATACCAGGGGAGAAACTGTTTTTT CASSTIPGEKLFF
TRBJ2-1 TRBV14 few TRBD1 TGTGCCAGCAGCCAAATCGGGACAGGGACCAATGAGCAGTTCTTC CASSQIGTGTNEQFF
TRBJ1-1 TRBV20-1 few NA TGCAGTGCTAGGGTACCCAGGGTGAACACTGAAGCTTTCTTT CSARVPRVNTEAFF
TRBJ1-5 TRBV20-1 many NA TGCAGTGCTAGGCAGGGAGGAAGCAATCAGCCCCAGCATTTT CSARQGGSNQPQHF
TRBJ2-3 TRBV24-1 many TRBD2 TGTGCCACCAGTGAACCAGCGGGAGGGAACACAGATACGCAGTATTTT CATSEPAGGNTDTQYF
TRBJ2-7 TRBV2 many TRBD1 TGTGCCAGCAGCCCGGGACAGGGGCTACCCTACGAGCAGTACTTC CASSPGQGLPYEQYF
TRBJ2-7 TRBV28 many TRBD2 TGTGCCAGCAGGAGCGGGGGGACTAAGGAGCAGTACTTC CASRSGGTKEQYF
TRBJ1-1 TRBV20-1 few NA TGCAGTGCTAGTAGGTTCATGAACACTGAAGCTTTCTTT CSASRFMNTEAFF
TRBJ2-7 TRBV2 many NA TGTGCCAGCAGTGAAGGCAGGACCTACGAGCAGTACTTC CASSEGRTYEQYF
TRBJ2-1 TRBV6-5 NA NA TGTGCCAGCAGTTACAAGGGTTCCTACAATGAGCAGTTCTTC CASSYKGSYNEQFF
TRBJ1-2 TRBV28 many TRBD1 TGTGCCAGCAGTTGGGGACAGGAGTTCCGTGGCTACACCTTC CASSWGQEFRGYTF
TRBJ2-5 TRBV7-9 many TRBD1 TGTGCCAGCAGCTCTCCCGACAGGGTTTGGGTTGAGGAGACCCAGTACTTC CASSSPDRVWVEETQYF
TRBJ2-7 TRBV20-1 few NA TGCAGTCTCTCCCAAGGAGGTAGCAGCTACGAGCAGTACTTC CSLSQGGSSYEQYF
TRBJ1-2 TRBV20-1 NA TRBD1 TGCAGTGCTCAGACAGGGGCGGGCTACACCTTC CSAQTGAGYTF
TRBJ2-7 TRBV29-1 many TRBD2 TGCAGCGTCGGACTAGCGGGAGACGAGCAGTACTTC CSVGLAGDEQYF
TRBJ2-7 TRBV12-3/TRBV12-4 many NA TGTGCCAGCAGGATCCAGGGGACTAACTACGAGCAGTACTTC CASRIQGTNYEQYF
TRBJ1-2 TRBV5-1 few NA TGCGCCAGCAGCCAGGACGGGGAGTTAAACTATGGCTACACCTTC CASSQDGELNYGYTF
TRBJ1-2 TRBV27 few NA TGTGCCAGCAGTTTACGTCGACACTATGGCTACACCTTC CASSLRRHYGYTF
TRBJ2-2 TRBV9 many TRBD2 TGTGCCAGCAGCGGACCCACTAGCGGGGTCAACACCGGGGAGCTGTTTTTT CASSGPTSGVNTGELFF
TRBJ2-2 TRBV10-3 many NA TGTGCCATCAGTGAGGGACCGGCAGGGAACACCGGGGAGCTGTTTTTT CAISEGPAGNTGELFF
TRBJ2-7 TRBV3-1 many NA TGTGCCAGCAGCCAGGGGGTCACCTCCTACGAGCAGTACTTC CASSQGVTSYEQYF
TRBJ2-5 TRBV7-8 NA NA TGTGCCAGCAGCTTATTCCGTGGGACATACCAAGAGACCCAGTACTTC CASSLFRGTYQETQYF
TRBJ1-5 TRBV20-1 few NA TGCAGTGCTAGAGAGGGATTTCAGCCCCAGCATTTT CSAREGFQPQHF
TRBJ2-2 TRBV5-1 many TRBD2 TGCGCCAGCAGCTTGGCTAGCGGGAGGGCCCTCACCGGGGAGCTGTTTTTT CASSLASGRALTGELFF
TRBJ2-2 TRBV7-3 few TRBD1 TGTGCCAGCAGCTCGACAGGGATCGGGGAGCTGTTTTTT CASSSTGIGELFF
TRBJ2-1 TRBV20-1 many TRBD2 TGCAGTGCGAACCCTAGCGGGAGTTTCAATGAGCAGTTCTTC CSANPSGSFNEQFF
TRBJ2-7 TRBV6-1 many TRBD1 TGTGCCAGCAGTCAGGGACAGGGAGTATCCTACGAGCAGTACTTC CASSQGQGVSYEQYF
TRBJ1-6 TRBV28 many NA TGTGCCAGCAGTTTCCTCGGAGTTAATTCACCCCTCCACTTT CASSFLGVNSPLHF
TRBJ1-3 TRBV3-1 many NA TGTGCCAGCAGCCGATTGGACAGTTTCTCTGGAAACACCATATATTTT CASSRLDSFSGNTIYF
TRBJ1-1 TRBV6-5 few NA TGTGCCAGCAGTTACTCGAGGGAGGCTGAAGCTTTCTTT CASSYSREAEAFF